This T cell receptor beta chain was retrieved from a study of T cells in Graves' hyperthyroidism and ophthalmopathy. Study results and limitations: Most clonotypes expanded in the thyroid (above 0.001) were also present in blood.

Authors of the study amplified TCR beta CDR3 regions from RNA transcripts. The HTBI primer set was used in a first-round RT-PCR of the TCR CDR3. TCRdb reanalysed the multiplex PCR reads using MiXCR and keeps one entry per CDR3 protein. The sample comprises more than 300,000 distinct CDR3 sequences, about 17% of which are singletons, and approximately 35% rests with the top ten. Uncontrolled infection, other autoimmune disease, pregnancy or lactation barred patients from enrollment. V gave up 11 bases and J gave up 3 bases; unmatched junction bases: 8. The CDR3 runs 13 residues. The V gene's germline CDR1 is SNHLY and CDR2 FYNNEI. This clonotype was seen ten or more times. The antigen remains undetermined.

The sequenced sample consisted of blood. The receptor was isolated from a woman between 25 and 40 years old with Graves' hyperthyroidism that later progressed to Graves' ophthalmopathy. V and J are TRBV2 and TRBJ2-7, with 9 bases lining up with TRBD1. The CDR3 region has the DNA TGTGCCGTTGCCGGGACAGGGAGCTACGAGCAGTACTTC. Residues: CAVAGTGSYEQYF. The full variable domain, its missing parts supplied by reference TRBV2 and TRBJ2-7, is EPEVTQTPSHQVTQMGQEVILRCVPISNHLYFYWYRQILGQKVEFLVSFYNNEISEKSEIFDDQFSVERPDGSNFTLKIRSTKLEDSAMYFCAVAGTGSYEQYFGPGTRLTVT.